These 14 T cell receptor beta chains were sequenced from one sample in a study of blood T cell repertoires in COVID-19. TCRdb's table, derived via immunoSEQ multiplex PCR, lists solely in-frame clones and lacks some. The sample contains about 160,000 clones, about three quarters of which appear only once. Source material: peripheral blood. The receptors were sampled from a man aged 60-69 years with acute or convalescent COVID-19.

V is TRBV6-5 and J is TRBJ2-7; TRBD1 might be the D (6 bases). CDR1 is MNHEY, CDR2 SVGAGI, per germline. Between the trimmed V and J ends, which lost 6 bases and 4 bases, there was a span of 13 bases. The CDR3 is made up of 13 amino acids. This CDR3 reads CASRETGVYEQYF. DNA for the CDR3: TGTGCCAGCAGAGAGACAGGAGTATACGAGCAGTACTTC.

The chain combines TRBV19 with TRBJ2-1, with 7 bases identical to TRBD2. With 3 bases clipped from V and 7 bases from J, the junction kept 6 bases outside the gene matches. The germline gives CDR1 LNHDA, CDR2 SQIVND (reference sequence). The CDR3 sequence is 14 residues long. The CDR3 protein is CASSMGRAGNEQFF. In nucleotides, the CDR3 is TGTGCCAGTAGTATGGGGAGGGCGGGAAATGAGCAGTTCTTC.

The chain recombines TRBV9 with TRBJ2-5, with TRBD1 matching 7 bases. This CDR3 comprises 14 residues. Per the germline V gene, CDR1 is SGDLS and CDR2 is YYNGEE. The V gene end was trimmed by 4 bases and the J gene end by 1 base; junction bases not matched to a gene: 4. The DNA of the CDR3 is TGTGCCAGCAGCCTGACAGGGTTCCAAGAGACCCAGTACTTC. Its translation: CASSLTGFQETQYF.

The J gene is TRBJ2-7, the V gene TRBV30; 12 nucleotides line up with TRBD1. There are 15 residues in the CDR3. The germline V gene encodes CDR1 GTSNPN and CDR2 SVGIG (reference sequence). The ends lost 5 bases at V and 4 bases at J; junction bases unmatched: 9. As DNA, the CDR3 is TGTGCCTGGGATCCCGGGACAGGGGGCGTTTACGAGCAGTACTTC. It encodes CAWDPGTGGVYEQYF.

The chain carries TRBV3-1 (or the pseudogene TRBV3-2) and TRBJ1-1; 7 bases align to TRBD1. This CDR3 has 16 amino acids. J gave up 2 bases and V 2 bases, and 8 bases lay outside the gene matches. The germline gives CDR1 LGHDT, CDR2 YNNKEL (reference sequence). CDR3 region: CASSQTLTGRNTEAFF. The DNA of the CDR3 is TGTGCCAGCAGCCAAACCCTGACAGGGAGAAACACTGAAGCTTTCTTT.

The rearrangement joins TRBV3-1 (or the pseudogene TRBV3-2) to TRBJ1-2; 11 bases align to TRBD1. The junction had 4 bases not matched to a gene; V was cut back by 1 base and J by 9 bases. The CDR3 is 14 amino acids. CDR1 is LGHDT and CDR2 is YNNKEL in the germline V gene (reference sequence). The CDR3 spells CASSQGTGGFRYTF. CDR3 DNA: TGTGCCAGCAGCCAAGGGACAGGGGGCTTTCGCTACACCTTC.

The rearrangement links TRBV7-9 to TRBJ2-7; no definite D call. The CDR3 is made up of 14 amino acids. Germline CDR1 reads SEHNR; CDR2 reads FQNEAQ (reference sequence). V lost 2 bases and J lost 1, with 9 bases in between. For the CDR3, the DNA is TGTGCCAGCAGCTTAAGGTCAGGTTCCTACGAGCAGTACTTC. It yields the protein CASSLRSGSYEQYF.

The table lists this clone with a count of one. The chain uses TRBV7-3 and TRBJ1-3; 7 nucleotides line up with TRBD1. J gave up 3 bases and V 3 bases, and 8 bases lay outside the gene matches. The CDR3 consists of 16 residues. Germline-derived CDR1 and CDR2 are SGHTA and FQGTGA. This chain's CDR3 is CASSFIRDRDGNTIYF. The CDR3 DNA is TGTGCCAGCAGCTTCATCCGGGACAGAGATGGAAACACCATATATTTT.

CDR3 residues: CASKGGLAGEETQYF. The CDR3 DNA is TGTGCCAGCAAGGGTGGGCTAGCGGGGGAAGAGACCCAGTACTTC. V usage is TRBV6-5 and J usage is TRBJ2-5; 10 bases are a match to TRBD2. Losses at the gene ends were 7 bases for V and 3 bases for J; bases not matched to a gene: 8. The CDR3 has 15 amino acids. Germline assignment: CDR1 MNHEY and CDR2 SVGAGI.

The CDR3 sequence is CASSLMGGTTDTQYF. The CDR3 nucleotides are TGTGCCAGCAGCTTAATGGGGGGGACCACCGATACGCAGTATTTT. The chain combines TRBV7-3 with TRBJ2-3, with TRBD2 matching over 7 bases. Germline CDR1 and CDR2: SGHTA and FQGTGA. Trimming took 1 base from V and 6 from J; bases not matched to a gene: 7. There are 15 residues in the CDR3.

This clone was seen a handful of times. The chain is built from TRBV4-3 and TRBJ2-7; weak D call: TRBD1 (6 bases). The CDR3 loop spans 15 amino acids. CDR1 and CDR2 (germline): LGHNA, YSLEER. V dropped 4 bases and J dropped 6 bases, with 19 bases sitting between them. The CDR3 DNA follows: TGCGCCAGCAGCCCCTTCTGGAGTACAGGGTCCGAGCAGTACTTC. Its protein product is CASSPFWSTGSEQYF.

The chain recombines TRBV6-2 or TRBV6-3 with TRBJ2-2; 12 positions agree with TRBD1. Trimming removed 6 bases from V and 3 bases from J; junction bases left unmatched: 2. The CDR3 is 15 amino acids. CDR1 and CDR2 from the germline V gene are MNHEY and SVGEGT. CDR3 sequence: CASSGTGGYTGELFF. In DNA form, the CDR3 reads TGTGCCAGCAGCGGGACAGGGGGCTACACCGGGGAGCTGTTTTTT.

The CDR3 nucleotides are TGTGCCTGGAGTAAAGCGGGGCTCTACAATGAGCAGTTCTTC. Its translation is CAWSKAGLYNEQFF. The chain carries TRBV30 and TRBJ2-1; 7 bases agree with TRBD2. V lost 2 bases to trimming and J lost 3 bases; unmatched junction nucleotides: 4. The length of the CDR3 is 14 residues. Per germline, CDR1 GTSNPN and CDR2 SVGIG (reference sequence).

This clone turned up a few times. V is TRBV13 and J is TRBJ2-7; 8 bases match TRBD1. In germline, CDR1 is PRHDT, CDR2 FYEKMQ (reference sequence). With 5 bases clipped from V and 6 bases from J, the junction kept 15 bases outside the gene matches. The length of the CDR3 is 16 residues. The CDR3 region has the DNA TGTGCCAGCAGCGCCCATAGGACAGGGCTTTCGGGCGAGCAGTACTTC. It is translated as CASSAHRTGLSGEQYF.